The rows below give T cell receptor beta chains drawn from one sample of a study of blood T cell repertoires in COVID-19. TCRdb keeps only in-frame clones here, not all; method: immunoSEQ multiplex PCR. Of some 400,000 clones in the sample, more than 75% were seen once. What was sequenced was PBMCs or T cells enriched from blood (not recorded which). Receptors originate from a man aged 30 to 45 who had recovered from COVID-19. The conserved cysteine and the conserved F or W are not part of the CDR3 here.

>TRBJ1-3|TRBV5-1
ASSPEGTGAFFGNTIY
>TRBJ1-1|TRBV25-1
ASSEAGGMNTEAF
>TRBJ2-7|TRBV10-2
ASSQGANEQY
>TRBJ2-3|TRBV7-2
ASSLGGWRTDTQY
>TRBJ1-4|TRBV6-1
ASSEGRDNIVRELF
>TRBJ2-2|TRBV4-2
ASSQEAVGPNTGELF
>TRBJ1-1|TRBV5-8
ASSLMVAGTEAF
>TRBJ2-2|TRBV6-6
ASSTTNTGELF
>TRBJ2-2|TRBV2
ASRIGTLNTGELF
>TRBJ2-1|TRBV5-6
ASSPGGNNEQF
>TRBJ2-1|TRBV5-1
ASSGLAGYLNNEQF
>TRBJ1-2|TRBV7-9
ASSPLLRQGQSHGYT
>TRBJ2-5|TRBV9
ASSVAPSDRFQETQY
>TRBJ1-4|TRBV5-1
ASSLAEYEKLF
>TRBJ1-1|TRBV7-6
ASSSHTGTSGNTEAF
>TRBJ1-1|TRBV12-3/TRBV12-4
ASNQFRNTEAF
>TRBJ1-2|TRBV7-9
ASSLHGSQNPNYGYT
>TRBJ2-7|TRBV12-3/TRBV12-4
ASTLGGSYEQY
>TRBJ1-6|TRBV4-3
ASSRRRDNSPLH
>TRBJ1-4|TRBV5-4
ASSLAPEGYRF
>TRBJ2-7|TRBV10-3
AIRNTNTAYEQY
>TRBJ1-6|TRBV25-1
ASSRDRTNSPLH
>TRBJ2-4|TRBV3-1/TRBV3-2
ASRVSGTGGDIQY
>TRBJ2-7|TRBV7-6
ASSRGGGGAPYEQY
>TRBJ1-1|TRBV9
ASSPQAGGNTEAF